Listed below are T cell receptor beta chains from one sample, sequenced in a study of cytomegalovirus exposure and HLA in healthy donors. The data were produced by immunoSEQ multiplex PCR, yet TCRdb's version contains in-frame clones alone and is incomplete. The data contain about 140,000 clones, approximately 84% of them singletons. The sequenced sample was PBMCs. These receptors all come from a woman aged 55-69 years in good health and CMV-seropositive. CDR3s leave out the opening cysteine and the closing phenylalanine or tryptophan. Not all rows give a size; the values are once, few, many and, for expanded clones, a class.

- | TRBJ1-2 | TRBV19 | ASSRNSLILYGYT
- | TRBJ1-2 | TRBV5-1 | ASSSRGGTYGYT
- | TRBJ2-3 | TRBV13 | ASSLEARGDTQY
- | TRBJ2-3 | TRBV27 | ASSSLAGGPGDTQY
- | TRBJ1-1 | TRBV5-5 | ASSFGQRNMNTEAF
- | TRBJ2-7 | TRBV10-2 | ASSEGGRSYEQY
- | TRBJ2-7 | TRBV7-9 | ASSQATSGRRYEQY
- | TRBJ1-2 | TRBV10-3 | AIREDSYGYT
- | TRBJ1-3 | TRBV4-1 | ASSQGETGLSGNTIY
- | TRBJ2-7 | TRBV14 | ASSRGGPDEQY
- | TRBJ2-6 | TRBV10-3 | AVQGPSGANVLT
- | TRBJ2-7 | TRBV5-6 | ASSFRTGGVNLFNEQY
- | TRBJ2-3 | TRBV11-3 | ASSSGLARDTQY
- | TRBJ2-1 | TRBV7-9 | ASSARWDEQF
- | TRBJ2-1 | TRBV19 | ASSRAGGSSYNEQF
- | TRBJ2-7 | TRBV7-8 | ASSRGLAGNAYEQY
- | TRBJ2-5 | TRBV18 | ASSPRQGGNQETQY
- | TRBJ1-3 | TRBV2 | ASRQGLSGNTIY
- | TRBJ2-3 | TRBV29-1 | SVAFQGLTDTQY
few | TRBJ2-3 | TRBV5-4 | ASSRTGGTSGRSTDTQY
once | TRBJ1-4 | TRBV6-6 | AMGAGGEKLF
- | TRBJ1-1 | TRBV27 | ASSTNRATEAF
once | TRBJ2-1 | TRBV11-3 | ASSLALAGASYNEQF
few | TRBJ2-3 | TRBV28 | ASSGRTQGITQY
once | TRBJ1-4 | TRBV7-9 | ASSLALNEKLF
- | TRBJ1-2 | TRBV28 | ASSLPQGVGGYT
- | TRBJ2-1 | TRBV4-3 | ASSQDWLAGYNEQF
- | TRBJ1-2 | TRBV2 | ASRAQTGWSGYT